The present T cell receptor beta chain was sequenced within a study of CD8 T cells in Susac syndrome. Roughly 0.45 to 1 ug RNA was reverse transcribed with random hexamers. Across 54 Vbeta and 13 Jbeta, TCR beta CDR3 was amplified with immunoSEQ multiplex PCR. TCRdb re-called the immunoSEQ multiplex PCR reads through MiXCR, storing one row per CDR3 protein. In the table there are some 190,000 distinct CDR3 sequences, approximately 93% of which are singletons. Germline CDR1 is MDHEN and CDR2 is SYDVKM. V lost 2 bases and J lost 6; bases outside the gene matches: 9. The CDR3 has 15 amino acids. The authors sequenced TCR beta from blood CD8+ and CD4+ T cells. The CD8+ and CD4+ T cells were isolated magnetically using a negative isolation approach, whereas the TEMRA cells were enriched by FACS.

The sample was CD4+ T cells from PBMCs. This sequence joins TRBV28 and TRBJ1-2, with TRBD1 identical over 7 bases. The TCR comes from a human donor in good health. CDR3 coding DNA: TGTGCCAGCAGTTTAATCGGGAGGGGGCCTCATGGCTACACCTTC. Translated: CASSLIGRGPHGYTF.